Listed below are T cell receptor beta chains from one sample, sequenced in a study of response to subunit inactivated influenza vaccine. TCRdb re-called the RT-PCR reads through MiXCR, storing one row per CDR3 protein. This table holds roughly 190,000 distinct CDR3 sequences, 14% found once. Sequencing was performed on CD8+ T cells sorted from PBMCs, taken more than 4 days after vaccination. All receptors derive from a man aged 50 to 60 who received an inactivated influenza vaccine. The CDR3 runs from the conserved cysteine through the conserved F or W. D genes are given only for firm matches. The listing skips clone size in some rows; elsewhere it reads once, few, many or a size class.

V: TRBV7-3; D: NA; J: TRBJ2-1; size: NA; DNA: TGTGCCAGCAGCTTAATTGGAAGGGGGGGTGAGCAGTTCTTC; CDR3: CASSLIGRGGEQFF
V: TRBV27; D: NA; J: TRBJ2-3; size: NA; DNA: TGTGCCAGCAGTTTATCGATGAGCGGTACGCAGTATTTT; CDR3: CASSLSMSGTQYF
V: TRBV20-1; D: TRBD2; J: TRBJ2-7; size: NA; DNA: TGCAGTGCTCTTGGACTAGCGAGGGACTACGAGCAGTACTTC; CDR3: CSALGLARDYEQYF
V: TRBV28; D: TRBD1; J: TRBJ2-7; size: few; DNA: TGTGCCAGCAGTTTATCTACTGGGACAGCCGGTTGGGGTTACGAGCAGTACTTC; CDR3: CASSLSTGTAGWGYEQYF
V: TRBV24-1; D: NA; J: TRBJ2-2; size: NA; DNA: TGTGCCACCAGTGATACCCAGGACACTAACACCGGGGAGCTGTTTTTT; CDR3: CATSDTQDTNTGELFF
V: TRBV6-1; D: NA; J: TRBJ2-2; size: few; DNA: TGTGCCAGCAGTGACGGTGTCTTCTTCAACACCGGGGAGCTGTTTTTT; CDR3: CASSDGVFFNTGELFF
V: TRBV4-1; D: TRBD2; J: TRBJ2-1; size: few; DNA: TGCGCCAGCAGCCAATTAGCGGGTTTTAGCAATGAGCAGTTCTTC; CDR3: CASSQLAGFSNEQFF
V: TRBV28; D: NA; J: TRBJ2-7; size: few; DNA: TGTGCCAGCAGCAACAGTGCGGGCCTCTACGAGCAGTACTTC; CDR3: CASSNSAGLYEQYF
V: TRBV7-2; D: TRBD1; J: TRBJ2-3; size: few; DNA: TGTGCCAGCAGCCTAGGGACAGGGTTAGCAGTAGATACGCAGTATTTT; CDR3: CASSLGTGLAVDTQYF
V: TRBV7-2; D: NA; J: TRBJ2-3; size: many; DNA: TGTGCCAGCAGCCATGGGGCAGATACGCAGTATTTT; CDR3: CASSHGADTQYF
V: TRBV12-3/TRBV12-4; D: NA; J: TRBJ1-4; size: NA; DNA: TGTGCCAGCACCCCCGGTCGGCTACCTAATGAAAAACTGTTTTTT; CDR3: CASTPGRLPNEKLFF
V: TRBV4-1; D: NA; J: TRBJ1-1; size: few; DNA: TGCGCCAGCAGCCAAGATGGGTCCGCTGAAACTGAAGCTTTCTTT; CDR3: CASSQDGSAETEAFF
V: TRBV7-8; D: TRBD2; J: TRBJ2-5; size: many; DNA: TGTGCCAGCAGCGAGGGACTAGCGGGAGTAGAGACCCAGTACTTC; CDR3: CASSEGLAGVETQYF
V: TRBV25-1; D: TRBD2; J: TRBJ2-7; size: few; DNA: TGTGCCAGCAGCTTAAAGGCCGGGGGGGACGAGCAGTACTTC; CDR3: CASSLKAGGDEQYF
V: TRBV29-1; D: TRBD1; J: TRBJ2-7; size: few; DNA: TGCAGCGTTGACACCGGGACAGGTTCTTACGAGCAGTACTTC; CDR3: CSVDTGTGSYEQYF
V: TRBV20-1; D: NA; J: TRBJ2-7; size: few; DNA: TGCAGTGCTAGCGACCCCCAGGAGGTACTTCAGGGGTACTTC; CDR3: CSASDPQEVLQGYF
V: TRBV11-2; D: TRBD1; J: TRBJ2-7; size: NA; DNA: TGTGCCAGCAGCACAGGACAGGGAACCTACGAGCAGTACTTC; CDR3: CASSTGQGTYEQYF
V: TRBV27; D: NA; J: TRBJ1-2; size: many; DNA: TGTGCCAGCAGTTTGAGACAGGAACCCAACTATGGCTACACCTTC; CDR3: CASSLRQEPNYGYTF
V: TRBV10-2; D: TRBD1; J: TRBJ2-1; size: few; DNA: TGCGCCAGCATGATGACAGGGGCTCTCTACAATGAGCAGTTCTTC; CDR3: CASMMTGALYNEQFF
V: TRBV9; D: NA; J: TRBJ2-5; size: few; DNA: TGTGCCAGCAGCGTAGCCGACTACAAGGAGACCCAGTACTTC; CDR3: CASSVADYKETQYF
V: TRBV7-9; D: NA; J: TRBJ2-2; size: NA; DNA: TGTGCCAGCAGCTTAGTCTACTTAGACACCGGGGAGCTGTTTTTT; CDR3: CASSLVYLDTGELFF
V: TRBV7-2; D: NA; J: TRBJ1-1; size: few; DNA: TGTGCCAGCTGGGGATGGCAGAGAGGCACTGAAGCTTTCTTT; CDR3: CASWGWQRGTEAFF
V: TRBV7-8; D: TRBD1; J: TRBJ2-1; size: many; DNA: TGTGCCAGCGGGACAGGGGGCTTTAACAATGAGCAGTTCTTC; CDR3: CASGTGGFNNEQFF
V: TRBV12-3/TRBV12-4; D: NA; J: TRBJ2-6; size: NA; DNA: TGTACCAGCAGTTTAGCCAGCCTCCCCCCTGGGGCCAACGTCCTGACTTTC; CDR3: CTSSLASLPPGANVLTF